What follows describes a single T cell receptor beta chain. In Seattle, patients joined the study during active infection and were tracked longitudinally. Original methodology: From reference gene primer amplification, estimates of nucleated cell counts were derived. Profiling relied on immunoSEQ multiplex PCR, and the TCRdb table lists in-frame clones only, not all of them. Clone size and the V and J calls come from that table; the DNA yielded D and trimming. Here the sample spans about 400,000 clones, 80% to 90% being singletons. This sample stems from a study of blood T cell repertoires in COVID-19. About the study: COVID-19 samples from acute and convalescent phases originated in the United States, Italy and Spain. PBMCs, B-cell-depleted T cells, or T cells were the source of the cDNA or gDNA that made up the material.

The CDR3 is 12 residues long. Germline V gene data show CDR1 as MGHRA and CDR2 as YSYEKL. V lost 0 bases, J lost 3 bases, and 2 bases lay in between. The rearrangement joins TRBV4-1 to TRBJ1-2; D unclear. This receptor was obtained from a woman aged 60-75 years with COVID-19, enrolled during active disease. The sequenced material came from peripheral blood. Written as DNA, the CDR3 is TGCGCCAGCAGCCAAGACTACTATGGCTACACCTTC. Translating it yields CASSQDYYGYTF.